This entry describes one TCR beta chain. What it recognizes is unknown. Profiled with immunoSEQ multiplex PCR; TCRdb holds only in-frame clones, not every one. The top ten hold around 0.6% of the sample, which has 250,000 to 300,000 clones, around 93% seen once. Trimming took 7 bases from V and 2 from J, leaving 14 bases between them. Germline V gives CDR1 SNHLY, CDR2 FYNNEI. The CDR3 totals 14 residues. The sample originates from a study of T cell responses to AZD1222 COVID-19 vaccine. Findings of the study overall: Distributed over spike, vaccine-associated CD4 TCRs predominated at 160-218 and 743-854. At baseline, just six or seven AZD1222 recipients tested seropositive. Spike-specific TCR depth and breadth grew after two AZD1222 doses. White British ancestry dominated among donors, who included more females, and clonal diversity was possibly underestimated.

This specimen was peripheral blood, taken 28 days after the second AZD1222 dose. The sequence was collected from an adult who received the AZD1222 COVID-19 vaccine. The rearrangement links TRBV2 to TRBJ1-2, with D hard to call. DNA for the CDR3: TGTGCCAGCACAGATCGAGGCACCAACTATGGCTACACCTTC. This translates into CASTDRGTNYGYTF.